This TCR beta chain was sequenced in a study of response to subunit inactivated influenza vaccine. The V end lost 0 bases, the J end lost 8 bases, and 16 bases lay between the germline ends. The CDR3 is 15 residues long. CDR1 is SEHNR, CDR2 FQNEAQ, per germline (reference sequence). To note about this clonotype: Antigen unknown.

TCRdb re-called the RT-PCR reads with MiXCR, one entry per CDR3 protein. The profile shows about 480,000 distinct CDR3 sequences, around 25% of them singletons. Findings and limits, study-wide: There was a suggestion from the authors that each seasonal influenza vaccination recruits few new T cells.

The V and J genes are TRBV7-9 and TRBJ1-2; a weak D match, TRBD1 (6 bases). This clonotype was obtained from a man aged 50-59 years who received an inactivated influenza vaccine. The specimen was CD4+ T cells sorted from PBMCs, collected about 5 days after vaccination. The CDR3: CASSLADVQGKGYTF. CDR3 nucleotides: TGTGCCAGCAGCTTAGCGGACGTACAGGGAAAAGGCTACACCTTC.